These T cell receptor beta chains were read from a single sample in a study of relationships among human T cell subsets. TCRdb fed the multiplex PCR reads into MiXCR, producing one record per CDR3 protein. This sample has over 10,000 distinct CDR3 sequences; 67% occur once, and the top ten carry 30%. Sequencing was done on a sample of CD4+ Th1 cells sorted from blood. Source of these receptors: a man aged 35 to 55 in good health. CDR3s include the opening cysteine and the closing phenylalanine or tryptophan. D genes are given only for firm matches. Some rows have no size entry. The others give once, few or many, or a class for an expanded clone.

>TRBJ2-3|-|-|TRBV11-2
CASSLNRGTDTQYF
TGTGCCAGCAGCCTGAACAGGGGCACAGATACGCAGTATTTT
>TRBJ2-1|-|-|TRBV20-1
CSAPRGHNEQFF
TGCAGTGCCCCCCGGGGGCACAATGAGCAGTTCTTC
>TRBJ2-5|few|-|TRBV7-9
CASSPRGPETQYF
TGTGCCAGCAGCCCCCGGGGGCCCGAGACCCAGTACTTC
>TRBJ1-2|-|-|TRBV19
CASSQTGRANYGYTF
TGTGCCAGTAGTCAGACCGGACGAGCTAACTATGGCTACACCTTC
>TRBJ1-5|-|-|TRBV28
CASSPGQYQPQHF
TGTGCCAGCAGTCCAGGACAGTATCAGCCCCAGCATTTT
>TRBJ2-7|-|-|TRBV10-1
CASSQEGLTGEQYF
TGCGCCAGCAGCCAGGAGGGGCTCACCGGGGAGCAGTACTTC
>TRBJ2-1|-|-|TRBV5-1
CASSASGETYNEQFF
TGCGCCAGCAGCGCATCGGGGGAGACCTACAATGAGCAGTTCTTC
>TRBJ2-2|once|-|TRBV20-1
CSVTAGTANTGELFF
TGCAGTGTTACCGCCGGGACGGCGAACACCGGGGAGCTGTTTTTT
>TRBJ2-5|few|-|TRBV11-2
CASSLAAGKETQYF
TGTGCCAGCAGCTTAGCGGCAGGGAAAGAGACCCAGTACTTC
>TRBJ2-7|-|TRBD1|TRBV28
CASSQTGATLEQYF
TGTGCCAGCAGCCAGACAGGGGCCACTCTCGAGCAGTACTTC
>TRBJ1-1|-|-|TRBV12-3/TRBV12-4
CASSLGTRQIRNTEAFF
TGTGCCAGCAGCTTAGGGACCCGACAGATCAGGAACACTGAAGCTTTCTTT
>TRBJ1-1|-|TRBD1|TRBV5-5
CASSSTGTAEAFF
TGTGCCAGCAGCTCGACAGGGACCGCTGAAGCTTTCTTT
>TRBJ2-7|-|TRBD1|TRBV11-3
CASSLGQGVYEQYF
TGTGCCAGCAGCTTGGGACAGGGGGTCTACGAGCAGTACTTC
>TRBJ1-1|-|-|TRBV28
CASSGDRLNTEAFF
TGTGCCAGCAGCGGAGACAGGCTGAACACTGAAGCTTTCTTT
>TRBJ1-2|-|-|TRBV20-1
CSASSGHHYNYGYTF
TGCAGTGCTAGTTCGGGACACCATTATAACTATGGCTACACCTTC
>TRBJ1-3|few|-|TRBV10-3
CAISLYETLSGNTIYF
TGTGCCATCAGTCTTTATGAGACACTATCTGGAAACACCATATATTTT
>TRBJ1-1|-|-|TRBV14
CASSQGRFGTFF
TGTGCCAGCAGCCAAGGTCGCTTTGGGACCTTCTTT
>TRBJ2-3|once|-|TRBV11-3
CASSLVLPGAGDDTQYF
TGTGCCAGCAGCTTAGTATTGCCGGGAGCTGGAGATGATACGCAGTATTTT
>TRBJ2-5|-|-|TRBV11-1
CASSFLQGLGETQYF
TGTGCCAGCAGCTTTCTGCAGGGGTTAGGAGAGACCCAGTACTTC